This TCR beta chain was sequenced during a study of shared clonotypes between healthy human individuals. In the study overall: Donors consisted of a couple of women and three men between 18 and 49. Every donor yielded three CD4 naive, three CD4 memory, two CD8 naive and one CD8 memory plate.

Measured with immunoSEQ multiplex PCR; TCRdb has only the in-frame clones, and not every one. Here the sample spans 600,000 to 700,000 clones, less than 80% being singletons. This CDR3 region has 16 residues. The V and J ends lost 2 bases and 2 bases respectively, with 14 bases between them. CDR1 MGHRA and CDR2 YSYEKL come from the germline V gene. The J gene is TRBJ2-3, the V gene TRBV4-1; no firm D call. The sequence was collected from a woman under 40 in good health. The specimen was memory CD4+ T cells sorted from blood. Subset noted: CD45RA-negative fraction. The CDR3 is CASSQRPQRTTDTQYF. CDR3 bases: TGCGCCAGCAGCCAAAGGCCCCAGCGAACCACAGATACGCAGTATTTT.